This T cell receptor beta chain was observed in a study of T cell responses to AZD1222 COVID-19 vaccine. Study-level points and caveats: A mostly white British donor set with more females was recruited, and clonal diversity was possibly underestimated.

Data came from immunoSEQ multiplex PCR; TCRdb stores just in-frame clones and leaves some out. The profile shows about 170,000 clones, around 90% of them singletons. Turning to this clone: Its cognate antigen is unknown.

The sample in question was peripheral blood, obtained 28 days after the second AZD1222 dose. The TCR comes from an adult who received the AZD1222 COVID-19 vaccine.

CDR3: CASSPSGPMAGNTIYF. The CDR3 nucleotides read TGTGCCAGCTCCCCGTCCGGACCAATGGCTGGAAACACCATATATTTT. The gene calls are TRBV18 and TRBJ1-3; D remains ambiguous. This CDR3 spans 16 amino acids. Germline CDR1 is KGHSH and CDR2 is LQKENI. V shed 6 bases and J shed 2 bases, with 17 bases lying between them. The variable domain in full, with the rest retrieved from reference TRBV18 and TRBJ1-3, is NAGVMQNPRHLVRRRGQEARLRCSPMKGHSHVYWYRQLPEEGLKFMVYLQKENIIDESGMPKERFSAEFPKEGPSILRIQQVVRGDSAAYFCASSPSGPMAGNTIYFGEGSWLTVV.